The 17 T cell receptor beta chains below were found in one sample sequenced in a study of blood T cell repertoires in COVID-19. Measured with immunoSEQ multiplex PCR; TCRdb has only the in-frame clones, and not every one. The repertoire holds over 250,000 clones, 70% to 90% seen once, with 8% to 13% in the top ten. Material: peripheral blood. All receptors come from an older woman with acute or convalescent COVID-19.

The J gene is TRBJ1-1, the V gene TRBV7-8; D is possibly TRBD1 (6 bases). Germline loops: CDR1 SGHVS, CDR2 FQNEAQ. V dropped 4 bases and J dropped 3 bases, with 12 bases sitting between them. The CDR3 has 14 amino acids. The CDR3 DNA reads TGTGCCAGCAGCTCACAGGGAGGGCACACTGAAGCTTTCTTT. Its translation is CASSSQGGHTEAFF.

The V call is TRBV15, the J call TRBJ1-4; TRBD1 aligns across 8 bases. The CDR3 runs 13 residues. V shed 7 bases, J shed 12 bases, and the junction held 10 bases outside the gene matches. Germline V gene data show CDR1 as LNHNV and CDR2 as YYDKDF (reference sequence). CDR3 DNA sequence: TGTGCCACCAAGAGTGGACAGGGAGGGGAACTGTTTTTT. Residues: CATKSGQGGELFF.

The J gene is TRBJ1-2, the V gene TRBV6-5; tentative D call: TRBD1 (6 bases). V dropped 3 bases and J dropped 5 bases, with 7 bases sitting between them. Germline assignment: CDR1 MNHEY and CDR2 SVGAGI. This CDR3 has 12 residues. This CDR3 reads CASSYTGYGYTF. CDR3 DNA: TGTGCCAGCAGTTATACAGGGTATGGCTACACCTTC.

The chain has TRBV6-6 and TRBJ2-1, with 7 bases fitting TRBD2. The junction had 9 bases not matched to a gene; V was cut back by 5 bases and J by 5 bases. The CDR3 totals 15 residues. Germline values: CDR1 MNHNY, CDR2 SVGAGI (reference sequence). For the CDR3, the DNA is TGTGCCAGCAGTCCCGTGGCGGGGGTAAACAATGAGCAGTTCTTC. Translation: CASSPVAGVNNEQFF.

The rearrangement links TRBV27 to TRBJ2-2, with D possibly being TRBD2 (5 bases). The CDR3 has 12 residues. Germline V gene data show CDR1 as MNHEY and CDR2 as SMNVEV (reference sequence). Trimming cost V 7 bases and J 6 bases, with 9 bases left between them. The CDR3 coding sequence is TGTGCCAGCATAGCGAGCGCCGGGGAGCTGTTTTTT. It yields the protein CASIASAGELFF.

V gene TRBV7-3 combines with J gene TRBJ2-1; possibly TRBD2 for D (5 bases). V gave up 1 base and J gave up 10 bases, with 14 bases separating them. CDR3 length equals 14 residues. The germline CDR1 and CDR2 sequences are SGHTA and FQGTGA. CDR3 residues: CASSLRGLRKEQFF. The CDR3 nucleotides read TGTGCCAGCAGCTTAAGAGGGCTTCGGAAGGAGCAGTTCTTC.

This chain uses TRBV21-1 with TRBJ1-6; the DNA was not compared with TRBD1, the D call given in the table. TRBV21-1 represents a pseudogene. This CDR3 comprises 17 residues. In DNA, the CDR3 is TGTGCCAGCAGCTCCCGAGGACAGCGCTCCTATAATTCACCCCTCCACTTT. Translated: CASSSRGQRSYNSPLHF.

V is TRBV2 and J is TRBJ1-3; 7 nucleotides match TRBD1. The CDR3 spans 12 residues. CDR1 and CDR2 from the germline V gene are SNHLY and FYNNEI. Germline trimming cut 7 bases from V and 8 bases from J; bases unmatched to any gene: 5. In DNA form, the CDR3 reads TGTGCCAGCAAGGGGGCCGGGTACACCATATATTTT. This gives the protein CASKGAGYTIYF.

The CDR3 loop is CASSLQGQGIETQYF. DNA of the CDR3: TGTGCCAGCAGCTTGCAGGGACAGGGGATAGAGACCCAGTACTTC. The chain uses TRBV5-8 and TRBJ2-5, with 10 bases aligning to TRBD1. Germline V gene sequence: CDR1 SGHTS, CDR2 YDEGEE. V dropped 1 base and J dropped 4; count of bases not matched to a gene: 4. This CDR3 is 15 amino acids long.

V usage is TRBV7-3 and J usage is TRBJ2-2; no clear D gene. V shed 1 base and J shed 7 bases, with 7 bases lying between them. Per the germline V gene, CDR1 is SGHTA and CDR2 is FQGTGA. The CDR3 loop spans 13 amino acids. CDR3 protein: CASSLIFGGELFF. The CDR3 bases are TGTGCCAGCAGCTTAATATTCGGCGGGGAGCTGTTTTTT.

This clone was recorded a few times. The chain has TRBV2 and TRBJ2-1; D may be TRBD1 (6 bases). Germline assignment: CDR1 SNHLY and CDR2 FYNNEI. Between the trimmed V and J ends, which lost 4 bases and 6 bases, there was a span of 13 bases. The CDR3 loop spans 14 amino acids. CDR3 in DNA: TGTGCCAGCAGTGCCTATCAGGGGTCCAATGAGCAGTTCTTC. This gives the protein CASSAYQGSNEQFF.

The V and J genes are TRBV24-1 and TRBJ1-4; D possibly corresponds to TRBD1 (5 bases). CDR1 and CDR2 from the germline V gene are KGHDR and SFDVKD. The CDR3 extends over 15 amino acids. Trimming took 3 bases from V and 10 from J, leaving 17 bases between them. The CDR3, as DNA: TGTGCCACCAGTGATCCGGCCAGGGAGGCAGGAAAACTGTTTTTT. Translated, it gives CATSDPAREAGKLFF.

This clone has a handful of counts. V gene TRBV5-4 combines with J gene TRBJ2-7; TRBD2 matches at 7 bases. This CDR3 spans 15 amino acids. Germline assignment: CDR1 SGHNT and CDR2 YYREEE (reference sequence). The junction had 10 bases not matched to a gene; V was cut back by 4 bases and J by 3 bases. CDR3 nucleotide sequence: TGTGCCAGCAGCCCCGACTCGCCGGGGGGCTACGAGCAGTACTTC. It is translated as CASSPDSPGGYEQYF.

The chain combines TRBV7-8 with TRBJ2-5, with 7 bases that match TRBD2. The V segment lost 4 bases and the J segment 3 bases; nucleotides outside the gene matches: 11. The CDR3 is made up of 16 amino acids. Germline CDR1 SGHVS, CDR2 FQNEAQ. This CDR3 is CASSSRGLWGKETQYF. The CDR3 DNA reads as TGTGCCAGCAGCTCGCGGGGGTTGTGGGGCAAAGAGACCCAGTACTTC.

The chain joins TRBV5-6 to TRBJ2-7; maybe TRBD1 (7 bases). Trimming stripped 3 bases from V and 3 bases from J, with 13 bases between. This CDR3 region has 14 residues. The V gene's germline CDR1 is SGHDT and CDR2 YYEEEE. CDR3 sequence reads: CASSWGQGGYEQYF. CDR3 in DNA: TGTGCCAGCAGCTGGGGCCAGGGGGGCTACGAGCAGTACTTC.

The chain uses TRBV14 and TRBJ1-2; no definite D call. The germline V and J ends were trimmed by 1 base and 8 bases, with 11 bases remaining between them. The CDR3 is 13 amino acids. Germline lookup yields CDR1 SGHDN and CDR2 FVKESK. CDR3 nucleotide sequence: TGTGCCAGCAGCCAAGGGAGGGTGGAAGGCTACACCTTC. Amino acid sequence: CASSQGRVEGYTF.

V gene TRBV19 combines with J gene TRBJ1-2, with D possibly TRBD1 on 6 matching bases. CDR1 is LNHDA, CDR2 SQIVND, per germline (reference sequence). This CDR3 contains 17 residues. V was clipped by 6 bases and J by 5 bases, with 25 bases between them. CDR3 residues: CASSLSGTSVGFYGYTF. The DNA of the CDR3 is TGTGCCAGTAGCCTCTCCGGGACATCTGTGGGATTTTATGGCTACACCTTC. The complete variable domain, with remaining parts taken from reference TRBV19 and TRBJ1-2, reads DGGITQSPKYLFRKEGQNVTLSCEQNLNHDAMYWYRQDPGQGLRLIYYSQIVNDFQKGDIAEGYSVSREKKESFPLTVTSAQKNPTAFYLCASSLSGTSVGFYGYTFGSGTRLTVV.